The clone carrying this T cell receptor beta chain was observed many times. The antigen is not known. These data belong to a study of blood T cells in healthy people across ages. Whole-study findings and limits: Samples with more naive T cells showed higher observed beta diversity. The diversity estimates, figures obtained from one million T cells, were considered underestimates. In the absence of known donor CMV status, changes in expanded clonotypes were possibly confounded.

Each donor was a healthy Caucasian individual from Russia, aged about 6 to 95. Per germline, CDR1 LGHNT and CDR2 FRNRAP. This CDR3 spans 13 amino acids. V was clipped by 2 bases and J by 0 bases, with 4 bases between them. Primers used in a second PCR of about 7 to 12 cycles were a sample-barcoded 5' primer and a J-beta primer mix. TCRdb reprocessed the 5' RACE reads via MiXCR and lists one record per CDR3 protein. The top ten clones hold around a sixth of a sample with roughly 640,000 distinct CDR3 sequences, 25% to 35% of them seen once. Sequenced sample: blood. The gene calls are TRBV12-5 and TRBJ2-5; D call uncertain. This TCR came from a woman of 80 years or more in good health. The CDR3 loop reads CASGLNNQETQYF. The CDR3 region has the DNA TGTGCTAGTGGTTTGAACAACCAAGAGACCCAGTACTTC.